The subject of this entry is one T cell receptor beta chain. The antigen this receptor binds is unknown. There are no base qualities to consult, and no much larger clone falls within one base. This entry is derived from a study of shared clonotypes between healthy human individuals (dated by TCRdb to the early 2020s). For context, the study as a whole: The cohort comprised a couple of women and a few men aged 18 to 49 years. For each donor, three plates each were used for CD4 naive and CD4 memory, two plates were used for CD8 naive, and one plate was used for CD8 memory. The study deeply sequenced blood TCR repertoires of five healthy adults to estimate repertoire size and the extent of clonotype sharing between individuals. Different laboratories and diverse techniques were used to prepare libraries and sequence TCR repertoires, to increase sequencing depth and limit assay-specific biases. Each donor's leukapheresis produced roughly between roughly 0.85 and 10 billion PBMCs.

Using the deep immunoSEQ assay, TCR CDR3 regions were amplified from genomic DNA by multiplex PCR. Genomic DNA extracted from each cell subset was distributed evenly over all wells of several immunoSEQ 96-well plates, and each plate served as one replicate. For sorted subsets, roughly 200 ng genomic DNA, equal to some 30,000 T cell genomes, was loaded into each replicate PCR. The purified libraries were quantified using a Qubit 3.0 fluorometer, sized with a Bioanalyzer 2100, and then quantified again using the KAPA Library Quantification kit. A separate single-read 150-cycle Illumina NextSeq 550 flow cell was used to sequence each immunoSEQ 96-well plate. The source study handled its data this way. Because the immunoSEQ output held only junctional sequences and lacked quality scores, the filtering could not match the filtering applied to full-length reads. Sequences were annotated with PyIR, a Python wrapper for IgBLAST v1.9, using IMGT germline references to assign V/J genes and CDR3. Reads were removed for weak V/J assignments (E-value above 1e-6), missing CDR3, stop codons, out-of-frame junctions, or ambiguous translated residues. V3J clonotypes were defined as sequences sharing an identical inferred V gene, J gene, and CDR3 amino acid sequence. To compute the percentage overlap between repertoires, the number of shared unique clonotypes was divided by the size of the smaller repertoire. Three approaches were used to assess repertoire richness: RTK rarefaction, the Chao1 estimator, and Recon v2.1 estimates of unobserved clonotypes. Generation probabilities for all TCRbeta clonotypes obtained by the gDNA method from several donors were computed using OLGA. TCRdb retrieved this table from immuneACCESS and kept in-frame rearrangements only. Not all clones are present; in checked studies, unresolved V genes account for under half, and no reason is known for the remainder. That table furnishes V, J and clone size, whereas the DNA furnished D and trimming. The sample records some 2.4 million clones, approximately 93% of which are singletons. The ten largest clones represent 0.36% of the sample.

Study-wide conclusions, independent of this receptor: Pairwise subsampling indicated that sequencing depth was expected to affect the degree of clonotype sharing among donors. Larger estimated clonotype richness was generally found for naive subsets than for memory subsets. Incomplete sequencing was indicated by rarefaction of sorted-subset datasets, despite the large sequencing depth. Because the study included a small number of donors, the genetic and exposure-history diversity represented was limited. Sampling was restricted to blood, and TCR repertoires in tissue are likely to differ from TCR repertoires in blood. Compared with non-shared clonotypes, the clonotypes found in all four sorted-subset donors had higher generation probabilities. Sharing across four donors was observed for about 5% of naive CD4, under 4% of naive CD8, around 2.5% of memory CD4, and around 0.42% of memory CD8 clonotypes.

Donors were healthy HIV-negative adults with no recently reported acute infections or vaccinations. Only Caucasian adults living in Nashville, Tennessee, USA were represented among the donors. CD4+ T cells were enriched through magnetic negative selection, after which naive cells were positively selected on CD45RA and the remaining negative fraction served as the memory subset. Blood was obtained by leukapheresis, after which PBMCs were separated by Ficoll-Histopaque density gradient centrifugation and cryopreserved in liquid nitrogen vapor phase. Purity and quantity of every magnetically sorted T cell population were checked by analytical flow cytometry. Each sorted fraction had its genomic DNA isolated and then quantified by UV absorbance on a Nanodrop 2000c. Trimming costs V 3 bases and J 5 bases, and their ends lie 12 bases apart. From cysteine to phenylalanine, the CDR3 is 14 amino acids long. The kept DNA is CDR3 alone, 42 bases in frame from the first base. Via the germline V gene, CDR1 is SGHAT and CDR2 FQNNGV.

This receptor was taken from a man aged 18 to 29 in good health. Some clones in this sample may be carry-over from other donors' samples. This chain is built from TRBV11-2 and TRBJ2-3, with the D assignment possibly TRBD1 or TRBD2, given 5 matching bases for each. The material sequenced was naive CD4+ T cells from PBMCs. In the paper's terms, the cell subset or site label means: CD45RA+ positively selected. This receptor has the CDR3 CASSLQEGKDTQYF. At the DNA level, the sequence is TGTGCCAGCAGCTTGCAAGAGGGGAAAGATACGCAGTATTTT.